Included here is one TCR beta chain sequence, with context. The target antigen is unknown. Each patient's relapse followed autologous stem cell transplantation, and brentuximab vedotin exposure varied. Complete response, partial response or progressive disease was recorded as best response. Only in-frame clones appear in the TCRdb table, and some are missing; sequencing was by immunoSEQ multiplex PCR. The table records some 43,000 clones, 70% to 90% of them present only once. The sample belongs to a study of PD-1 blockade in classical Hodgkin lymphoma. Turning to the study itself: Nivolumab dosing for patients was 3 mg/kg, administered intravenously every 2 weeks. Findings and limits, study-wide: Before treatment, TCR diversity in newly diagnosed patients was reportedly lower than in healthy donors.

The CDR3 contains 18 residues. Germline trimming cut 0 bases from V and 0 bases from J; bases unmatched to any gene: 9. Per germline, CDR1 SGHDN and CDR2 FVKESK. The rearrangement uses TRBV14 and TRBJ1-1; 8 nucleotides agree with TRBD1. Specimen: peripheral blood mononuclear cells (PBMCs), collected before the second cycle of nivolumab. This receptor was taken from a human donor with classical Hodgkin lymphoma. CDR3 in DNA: TGTGCCAGCAGCCAAGATCCAAGGACAGGGACGATGAACACTGAAGCTTTCTTT. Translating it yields CASSQDPRTGTMNTEAFF.